These 31 T cell receptor beta chains came from one sample sequenced in a study of shared clonotypes between healthy human individuals. Clones were sequenced by immunoSEQ multiplex PCR, and TCRdb holds only the in-frame ones, with some missing. The sample has 2 million to 2.5 million clones, approximately 93% seen once. The sample was naive CD4+ T cells from PBMCs. As to subset: CD45RA+ positively selected. These TCRs come from a man between 18 and 29 years old in good health. Some clones in this sample may be carry-over from other donors' samples.

This clone was recorded only once. The chain carries TRBV29-1 and TRBJ2-2, with 8 bases aligning to TRBD2. This CDR3 has 15 residues. Germline CDR1 SQVTM, CDR2 ANQGSEA. V shed 2 bases and J 6 bases; nucleotides not matched to a gene: 8. CDR3 nucleotides: TGCAGCGTTGAAAGGGTAGCGGGATTACCCGGGGAGCTGTTTTTT. Amino acids: CSVERVAGLPGELFF.

The chain uses TRBV30 and TRBJ2-5, with D perhaps TRBD2 (6 bases). The CDR3 runs 14 residues. Germline assignment: CDR1 GTSNPN and CDR2 SVGIG (reference sequence). V lost 5 bases and J 3 bases, leaving 16 bases between the germline ends. In DNA, the CDR3 is TGTGCCTGGGGGACGGGGTGGACTAAAGAGACCCAGTACTTC. It codes for CAWGTGWTKETQYF.

This clone is a singleton in its sample. The V call is TRBV2, the J call TRBJ2-3; 7 nucleotides match TRBD1. Germline loops: CDR1 SNHLY, CDR2 FYNNEI. The trim removed 4 bases at V and 0 bases at J, leaving 1 base unmatched. This CDR3 is built from 14 residues. The CDR3 region is CASSAGGSTDTQYF. The CDR3 DNA sequence: TGTGCCAGCAGTGCAGGGGGTAGCACAGATACGCAGTATTTT.

The rearrangement links TRBV7-9 to TRBJ1-3; no clear D. The CDR3 is 14 amino acids. Germline V CDR1 and CDR2: SEHNR, FQNEAQ (reference sequence). V was clipped by 2 bases and J by 4 bases, with 9 bases between them. The CDR3 DNA is TGTGCCAGCAGCTTAACAGCAAACGGAAACACCATATATTTT. Translating gives CASSLTANGNTIYF.

The chain carries TRBV29-1 and TRBJ1-4; maybe TRBD1 (5 bases). Per the germline V gene, CDR1 is SQVTM and CDR2 is ANQGSEA. The CDR3 spans 14 residues. Between the trimmed V and J ends, which lost 3 bases and 0 bases, there was a span of 8 bases. The CDR3 nucleotides read TGCAGCGTTGAGGGGGGGGCAACTAATGAAAAACTGTTTTTT. This sequence encodes CSVEGGATNEKLFF.

DNA of the CDR3: TGTGCCAGCAGCTTCGCCGGGCCTACACGCACAGATACGCAGTATTTT. Translated: CASSFAGPTRTDTQYF. The chain recombines TRBV7-9 with TRBJ2-3; D ambiguous. Trimming left V 3 bases short and J 1 base short, with 14 bases between. Germline loops: CDR1 SEHNR, CDR2 FQNEAQ (reference sequence). The CDR3 spans 16 residues. Complete variable domain (other parts from reference TRBV7-9 and TRBJ2-3): DTGVSQNPRHKITKRGQNVTFRCDPISEHNRLYWYRQTLGQGPEFLTYFQNEAQLEKSRLLSDRFSAERPKGSFSTLEIQRTEQGDSAMYLCASSFAGPTRTDTQYFGPGTRLTVL.

The chain employs TRBV27 and TRBJ2-7, with D possibly being TRBD1 or TRBD2 (5 bases each). CDR3 length: 14 amino acids. The V and J ends lost 5 bases and 1 base respectively, with 12 bases between them. CDR1 and CDR2 from the germline V gene are MNHEY and SMNVEV (reference sequence). CDR3 loop: CASSGRGGSYEQYF. The CDR3 nucleotides are TGTGCCAGCAGTGGGCGTGGGGGTTCCTACGAGCAGTACTTC.

This chain uses TRBV6-1 with TRBJ2-7; D unclear. The CDR3 consists of 13 residues. Germline CDR1 is MNHNS and CDR2 is SASEGT. Trimming stripped 6 bases from V and 0 bases from J, with 9 bases between. CDR3 region: CASRYTSSYEQYF. In nucleotides, the CDR3 is TGTGCCAGCAGGTACACGAGCTCCTACGAGCAGTACTTC.

To note about this clone: The sample has other DNA sequences that encode this CDR3 too. The rearrangement links TRBV29-1 to TRBJ2-1, with D possibly being TRBD1 (5 bases). The CDR3 consists of 14 residues. CDR1 is SQVTM and CDR2 is ANQGSEA in the germline V gene. V lost 4 bases, J lost 0 bases, and 10 bases lay in between. This CDR3 is CSVVRGYSYNEQFF. DNA for the CDR3: TGCAGCGTTGTAAGGGGCTACTCCTACAATGAGCAGTTCTTC.

The rearrangement uses TRBV7-2 and TRBJ2-7; D gene ambiguous. CDR1 and CDR2 from the germline V gene are SGHTA and FQGNSA. V was trimmed by 5 bases and J by 2 bases, leaving 22 bases between them. The CDR3 spans 17 residues. This CDR3 is CASSLSPTNSPAYEQYF. The DNA of the CDR3 is TGTGCCAGCAGCCTAAGCCCCACTAATTCACCCGCCTACGAGCAGTACTTC.

Points on this clone: In the same sample, other DNA sequences code for this CDR3. The chain has TRBV5-4 and TRBJ1-3, with 8 bases aligning to TRBD1. Germline CDR1 and CDR2: SGHNT and YYREEE (reference sequence). Trimming took 3 bases from V and 0 from J; bases not matched to a gene: 2. The CDR3 consists of 15 residues. The CDR3 spells CASSSGQGSGNTIYF. CDR3 sequence (DNA): TGTGCCAGCAGCTCCGGACAGGGCTCTGGAAACACCATATATTTT. Variable domain in full (rest from reference TRBV5-4 and TRBJ1-3): ETGVTQSPTHLIKTRGQQVTLRCSSQSGHNTVSWYQQALGQGPQFIFQYYREEENGRGNFPPRFSGLQFPNYSSELNVNALELDDSALYLCASSSGQGSGNTIYFGEGSWLTVV.

The rearrangement links TRBV2 to TRBJ2-5; 7 nucleotides line up with TRBD1. CDR1 is SNHLY, CDR2 FYNNEI, per germline. With 5 bases clipped from V and 4 bases from J, the junction kept 1 base outside the gene matches. This CDR3 is 12 amino acids long. In DNA, the CDR3 is TGTGCCAGCAGTTCAGGGGGAGAGACCCAGTACTTC. It encodes CASSSGGETQYF.

V usage is TRBV27 and J usage is TRBJ2-3; the match to TRBD2 covers 12 bases. V shed 7 bases, J shed 4 bases, and the junction held 9 bases outside the gene matches. The CDR3 length is 16 residues. CDR1 MNHEY and CDR2 SMNVEV come from the germline V gene (reference sequence). The CDR3: CASKKPSSGRADTQYF. CDR3 DNA: TGTGCCAGCAAAAAACCGTCTAGCGGGAGGGCAGATACGCAGTATTTT.

V usage is TRBV27 and J usage is TRBJ2-7, with 7 bases matching TRBD1. V gave up 3 bases and J gave up 5 bases; unmatched junction bases: 7. CDR1 and CDR2 from the germline V gene are MNHEY and SMNVEV (reference sequence). This CDR3 is 14 amino acids long. CDR3 amino acids: CASSFRGLGNEQYF. DNA of the CDR3: TGTGCCAGCAGTTTTAGGGGGCTCGGGAACGAGCAGTACTTC.

In regard to this clone: This sample includes further DNA sequences coding for the same CDR3. This rearrangement joins TRBV14 to TRBJ2-7, with 10 bases matching TRBD1. With V trimmed by 3 bases and J by 4 bases, 6 bases remained unmatched. Germline CDR1 SGHDN, CDR2 FVKESK. This CDR3 spans 15 amino acids. CDR3 loop: CASSHTGTGAYEQYF. CDR3 sequence (DNA): TGTGCCAGCAGCCACACCGGGACAGGGGCTTACGAGCAGTACTTC.

V gene TRBV6-5 combines with J gene TRBJ2-1; a weak D match, TRBD1 (5 bases). Per germline, CDR1 MNHEY and CDR2 SVGAGI. Trimming took off 4 bases at V and 2 bases at J, with 12 bases between the two ends. The CDR3 is 15 residues long. CDR3 region: CASSLGAVTYNEQFF. CDR3 in DNA: TGTGCCAGCAGTTTAGGGGCGGTGACCTACAATGAGCAGTTCTTC.

The chain has TRBV19 and TRBJ1-2; unclear D gene. The V gene's germline CDR1 is LNHDA and CDR2 SQIVND (reference sequence). The CDR3 totals 15 residues. Trimming removed 5 bases at V and 2 bases at J, with 15 bases between. CDR3 in DNA: TGTGCCAGTAGTCAATCGGCAGCAGAGAACTATGGCTACACCTTC. Translating gives CASSQSAAENYGYTF.

The CDR3 region has the DNA TGTGCCACCAGCAGAGAGACAGGGGGCTATGGCTACACCTTC. The encoded protein is CATSRETGGYGYTF. The chain carries TRBV15 and TRBJ1-2; 9 bases match TRBD1. From germline, CDR1 is LNHNV and CDR2 YYDKDF (reference sequence). CDR3 size: 14 residues. The J segment lost 4 bases and the V segment lost 0 bases, leaving 0 bases of the junction unmatched.

V gene TRBV14 combines with J gene TRBJ2-7, with TRBD2 as a possible D gene (5 bases). The CDR3 length is 15 residues. The ends were cut back, 2 bases at V and 0 bases at J, with 11 bases in the middle. Germline V lookup: CDR1 SGHDN, CDR2 FVKESK. CDR3 nucleotide sequence: TGTGCCAGCAGCCAAACTAGTCGGGGCTCCTACGAGCAGTACTTC. Its protein is CASSQTSRGSYEQYF.

J is TRBJ2-1 and V is TRBV2; D possibly corresponds to TRBD1 (6 bases). Germline CDR1 is SNHLY and CDR2 is FYNNEI. The V and J ends lost 7 bases and 4 bases respectively, with 11 bases between them. The CDR3 consists of 13 residues. CDR3 nucleotide sequence: TGTGCCAGCACCTACGGACAGTACAATGAGCAGTTCTTC. Its protein is CASTYGQYNEQFF.

The chain carries TRBV18 and TRBJ2-3; a possible D gene is TRBD1 (6 bases). Germline V gene data show CDR1 as KGHSH and CDR2 as LQKENI. Trimming left V 4 bases short and J 3 bases short, with 17 bases between. CDR3 size: 16 residues. The CDR3, as DNA: TGTGCCAGCTCACAAATTCAGGGGATCACGACAGATACGCAGTATTTT. Protein: CASSQIQGITTDTQYF.

The chain recombines TRBV4-2 with TRBJ2-3; possible D gene TRBD1, 6 bases. The germline gives CDR1 LGHNA, CDR2 YNFKEQ. This CDR3 contains 15 residues. Trimming pared 4 bases from V and 6 bases from J, leaving 17 bases between. CDR3 bases: TGTGCCAGCAGCCCCAGAACAGGGTCGGCGGATACGCAGTATTTT. This gives the protein CASSPRTGSADTQYF.

The chain employs TRBV5-4 and TRBJ2-1; D unresolved. Trimming pared 4 bases from V and 8 bases from J, leaving 10 bases between. CDR1 is SGHNT and CDR2 is YYREEE in the germline V gene (reference sequence). This CDR3 comprises 12 residues. CDR3 nucleotide sequence: TGTGCCAGCAGCGGAGAGCGTCATGAGCAGTTCTTC. It codes for CASSGERHEQFF.

The V and J genes are TRBV18 and TRBJ2-1, with 11 bases lining up with TRBD2. This CDR3 has 17 amino acids. V trimming: 2 bases; J trimming: 6 bases; junction bases outside the gene matches: 9. Germline CDR1 reads KGHSH; CDR2 reads LQKENI. CDR3 loop: CASSPSFTSGSGNEQFF. The CDR3 nucleotides read TGTGCCAGCTCACCATCTTTCACTAGCGGGAGCGGCAATGAGCAGTTCTTC.

The table lists this clone with a count of one. The chain has TRBV2 and TRBJ2-3; D gene ambiguous. This CDR3 is built from 14 residues. The V end lost 5 bases, the J end lost 3 bases, and 12 bases lay between the germline ends. CDR1 and CDR2 (germline): SNHLY, FYNNEI. Here the CDR3 reads CASSWTLDTDTQYF. CDR3 in DNA: TGTGCCAGCAGTTGGACCTTGGATACAGATACGCAGTATTTT.

The J gene is TRBJ1-5, the V gene TRBV19; D ambiguous. The CDR3 runs to 12 residues. V shed 6 bases and J shed 5 bases, with 8 bases lying between them. Per the germline V gene, CDR1 is LNHDA and CDR2 is SQIVND (reference sequence). In DNA, the CDR3 is TGTGCCAGTAGCACGATATATCAGCCCCAGCATTTT. It specifies CASSTIYQPQHF. Full variable domain (outside the CDR3, taken from reference TRBV19 and TRBJ1-5): DGGITQSPKYLFRKEGQNVTLSCEQNLNHDAMYWYRQDPGQGLRLIYYSQIVNDFQKGDIAEGYSVSREKKESFPLTVTSAQKNPTAFYLCASSTIYQPQHFGDGTRLSIL.

V and J are TRBV5-6 and TRBJ1-2; D gene ambiguous. Germline CDR1 is SGHDT and CDR2 is YYEEEE. Trimming stripped 4 bases from V and 4 bases from J, with 11 bases between. The CDR3 has 13 amino acids. CDR3: CASSTDKTYGYTF. For the CDR3, the DNA is TGTGCCAGCAGCACTGACAAGACCTATGGCTACACCTTC.

The chain recombines TRBV6-6 with TRBJ1-5; D remains ambiguous. CDR1 and CDR2 (germline): MNHNY, SVGAGI (reference sequence). CDR3 length equals 15 residues. With 5 bases removed from V and 2 bases from J, the gap between germline ends came to 13 bases. CDR3 region: CASSSGQAGNQPQHF. CDR3 DNA sequence: TGTGCCAGCAGTAGTGGCCAGGCGGGCAATCAGCCCCAGCATTTT.

This rearrangement joins TRBV15 to TRBJ2-1, with D perhaps TRBD1 or TRBD2 (6 bases each). V shed 0 bases and J shed 5 bases, with 20 bases lying between them. The CDR3 has 18 amino acids. CDR1 is LNHNV, CDR2 YYDKDF, per germline (reference sequence). The CDR3 DNA reads TGTGCCACCAGCAGAGATTGGGGGGCGCCCCATAAAAACAATGAGCAGTTCTTC. This gives the protein CATSRDWGAPHKNNEQFF.

This chain's CDR3 is CASRQGTYEQYF. CDR3 sequence (DNA): TGTGCCAGCAGACAGGGGACCTACGAGCAGTACTTC. The chain couples TRBV2 to TRBJ2-7; 7 bases map to TRBD1. Germline V gives CDR1 SNHLY, CDR2 FYNNEI. This CDR3 is 12 amino acids long. V dropped 6 bases and J dropped 2; count of bases not matched to a gene: 1.

J is TRBJ2-1 and V is TRBV5-1; 7 nucleotides match TRBD1. CDR1 and CDR2 (germline): SGHRS, YFSETQ. This CDR3 region has 14 residues. The V segment lost 1 base and the J segment 9 bases; nucleotides outside the gene matches: 7. The CDR3 region is CASSLNTGAGEQFF. As DNA, the CDR3 is TGCGCCAGCAGCTTGAATACAGGGGCGGGTGAGCAGTTCTTC.